This passage covers 28 T cell receptor beta chains from one sample sequenced in a study of PD-1 blockade in mismatch repair-deficient tumors (dated by TCRdb to between 2016 and 2019). Libraries were made using the immunoSEQ multiplex PCR assay. TCRdb retrieved this table from immuneACCESS and kept in-frame rearrangements only. Not all clones are present; in checked studies, unresolved V genes account for under half, and no reason is known for the remainder. Recorded for this sample are under 50,000 clones; 70% to 80% of them occurred a single time. The biggest ten clones account for roughly 23% of the sample. Source: peripheral blood, taken 4 weeks after starting pembrolizumab. The receptor set was obtained from an adult with mismatch repair-deficient cancer.

This chain uses TRBV6-1 with TRBJ2-7, with a tentative D call TRBD2 (6 bases). The germline gives CDR1 MNHNS, CDR2 SASEGT. With 8 bases removed from V and 9 bases from J, the gap between germline ends came to 11 bases. The CDR3 has 10 residues. The CDR3 DNA is TGTGCCAGCGGAGGGGTCGGGCAGTACTTC. Its protein is CASGGVGQYF.

This clone was observed a handful of times. The chain recombines TRBV5-1 with TRBJ2-3; no firm D call. V gave up 0 bases and J gave up 2 bases, with 7 bases separating them. Germline assignment: CDR1 SGHRS and CDR2 YFSETQ. The CDR3 runs 14 residues. CDR3 DNA sequence: TGCGCCAGCAGCTTGGACCGCCACACAGATACGCAGTATTTT. Its protein product is CASSLDRHTDTQYF.

The chain recombines TRBV7-2 with TRBJ2-5; tentatively, D is TRBD1 (5 bases). The CDR3 consists of 14 residues. Germline-derived CDR1 and CDR2 are SGHTA and FQGNSA. V lost 8 bases and J 5 bases, leaving 18 bases between the germline ends. The chain's CDR3 is CASSPGPSGETQYF. Here the CDR3 DNA reads TGTGCCAGCTCCCCAGGGCCCTCCGGGGAGACCCAGTACTTC.

The count of this clone is one. The V call is TRBV6-5, the J call TRBJ2-7, with 8 positions matching TRBD2. J gave up 4 bases and V 4 bases, and 6 bases lay outside the gene matches. CDR3 length: 14 amino acids. Germline CDR1 and CDR2: MNHEY and SVGAGI. The CDR3 sequence is CASSSRTSNYEQYF. The CDR3 DNA sequence: TGTGCCAGCAGTTCCCGGACTAGCAATTACGAGCAGTACTTC.

This chain joins TRBV15 and TRBJ2-6; D gene unclear. Trimming left V 8 bases short and J 0 bases short, with 8 bases between. The CDR3 totals 14 residues. Per the germline V gene, CDR1 is LNHNV and CDR2 is YYDKDF (reference sequence). The CDR3 region has the DNA TGTGCCACCCGCCGAGGCTCTGGGGCCAACGTCCTGACTTTC. Its translation: CATRRGSGANVLTF. Combining the CDR3 with reference TRBV15 and TRBJ2-6 gives the whole variable domain DAMVIQNPRYQVTQFGKPVTLSCSQTLNHNVMYWYQQKSSQAPKLLFHYYDKDFNNEADTPDNFQSRRPNTSFCFLDIRSPGLGDTAMYLCATRRGSGANVLTFGAGSRLTVL.

The genes are TRBV5-1 and TRBJ1-3, with D perhaps matching TRBD1 (5 bases). Germline-derived CDR1 and CDR2 are SGHRS and YFSETQ. Trimming removed 0 bases at V and 1 base at J, with 11 bases between. CDR3 length equals 16 residues. The CDR3 loop is CASSLGPEGSGNTIYF. CDR3 in DNA: TGCGCCAGCAGCTTGGGCCCTGAGGGGTCTGGAAACACCATATATTTT.

This clone showed up just a few times. The V gene is TRBV10-3, the J gene TRBJ1-1; a weak D match, TRBD1 (6 bases). Trimming stripped 6 bases from V and 4 bases from J, with 12 bases between. This CDR3 is 13 amino acids long. Germline CDR1 ENHRY, CDR2 SYGVKD. In DNA, the CDR3 is TGTGCCATCAGGGGCGGAGGGGGCACTGAAGCTTTCTTT. Translating it yields CAIRGGGGTEAFF.

The chain carries TRBV15 and TRBJ2-1, with 7 nucleotides matching TRBD2. With 6 bases clipped from V and 7 bases from J, the junction kept 12 bases outside the gene matches. CDR1 and CDR2 from the germline V gene are LNHNV and YYDKDF (reference sequence). The CDR3 has 15 amino acids. The chain's CDR3 is CATRDREVYKNEQFF. The CDR3 bases are TGTGCCACCAGAGACCGGGAGGTATATAAAAATGAGCAGTTCTTC. The complete variable domain, with remaining parts taken from reference TRBV15 and TRBJ2-1, reads DAMVIQNPRYQVTQFGKPVTLSCSQTLNHNVMYWYQQKSSQAPKLLFHYYDKDFNNEADTPDNFQSRRPNTSFCFLDIRSPGLGDTAMYLCATRDREVYKNEQFFGPGTRLTVL.

The rearrangement joins TRBV28 to TRBJ2-7, with 12 bases aligning to TRBD2. Germline V lookup: CDR1 MDHEN, CDR2 SYDVKM. This CDR3 has 17 residues. V lost 3 bases, J lost 2 bases, and 8 bases stayed unmatched. The CDR3 nucleotides read TGTGCCAGCAGTTTGATCAATGGACTAGCGGGGACCTACGAGCAGTACTTC. Its protein is CASSLINGLAGTYEQYF.

In its sample, this clone was seen a few times. The rearrangement uses TRBV6-4 and TRBJ2-2; D gene ambiguous. Looked up from germline, CDR1 is MRHNA and CDR2 is SNTAGT. The CDR3 covers 16 residues. V lost 5 bases to trimming and J lost 0 bases, with 13 bases between them. Here the CDR3 reads CASSSTPFANTGELFF. CDR3 sequence (DNA): TGTGCCAGCAGTTCGACCCCGTTCGCGAACACCGGGGAGCTGTTTTTT.

V gene TRBV4-1 combines with J gene TRBJ1-1, with D unclear. The CDR3 covers 16 residues. CDR1 and CDR2 (germline): MGHRA, YSYEKL. Trimming shortened V by 0 bases and J by 3 bases, and 14 bases separated the two germline ends. The CDR3 region is CASSQDVPRADTEAFF. The CDR3 nucleotides are TGCGCCAGCAGCCAAGATGTGCCGAGGGCGGACACTGAAGCTTTCTTT.

The DNA of the CDR3 is TGTGCCAGCAGCGATCCTGGGGGGGGCCTTGGCTATGGCTACACCTTC. Its translation is CASSDPGGGLGYGYTF. The chain links TRBV9 to TRBJ1-2; tentatively, D is TRBD1 (6 bases). CDR1 and CDR2 (germline): SGDLS, YYNGEE. The germline V and J ends were trimmed by 3 bases and 4 bases, with 19 bases remaining between them. This CDR3 has 16 amino acids.

The rearrangement links TRBV21-1 to TRBJ1-2. TRBV21-1 is labeled a pseudogene. CDR3 length: 14 residues. The CDR3 reads CASSKDGRQGGYTF. In nucleotides, the CDR3 is TGTGCCAGCAGCAAAGACGGCAGGCAAGGGGGCTACACCTTC.

The CDR3 DNA reads as TGTGCCAGCTCACCACGTACAGGATCTAGCTCTTATGGCTACACCTTC. Encoded protein: CASSPRTGSSSYGYTF. The chain is built from TRBV18 and TRBJ1-2; possible D gene TRBD1, 5 bases. V dropped 1 base and J dropped 5 bases, with 17 bases sitting between them. This CDR3 is built from 16 residues. Germline lookup yields CDR1 KGHSH and CDR2 LQKENI.

The rearrangement uses TRBV11-2 and TRBJ2-1, with D possibly matching TRBD2 (5 bases). CDR3 length: 15 amino acids. Trimming took off 2 bases at V and 10 bases at J, with 18 bases between the two ends. CDR1 is SGHAT and CDR2 is FQNNGV in the germline V gene. This CDR3 reads CASSLTTGLIKEQFF. CDR3 nucleotide sequence: TGTGCCAGCAGCTTAACCACTGGACTGATTAAGGAGCAGTTCTTC.

The chain uses TRBV14 and TRBJ2-5, with 11 nucleotides matching TRBD2. CDR1 is SGHDN and CDR2 is FVKESK in the germline V gene. The length of the CDR3 is 15 residues. V lost 2 bases to trimming and J lost 2 bases; unmatched junction nucleotides: 1. The chain's CDR3 is CASSQRLAGQETQYF. The CDR3 nucleotides are TGTGCCAGCAGCCAACGACTAGCGGGACAAGAGACCCAGTACTTC.

The gene calls are TRBV29-1 and TRBJ2-2, with a possible D match to TRBD1 (5 bases). The germline CDR1 and CDR2 sequences are SQVTM and ANQGSEA. This CDR3 region has 14 residues. Trimming left V 5 bases short and J 7 bases short, with 17 bases between. The CDR3 is CSVPMTALGGELFF. For the CDR3, the DNA is TGCAGCGTTCCCATGACAGCTTTAGGCGGGGAGCTGTTTTTT.

Concerning this clone itself: The identical CDR3 is also encoded by other nucleotide sequences in the sample. This chain links TRBV5-1 with TRBJ1-2; D is perhaps TRBD1 (6 bases). CDR3 size: 14 residues. The germline gives CDR1 SGHRS, CDR2 YFSETQ. The ends were cut back, 0 bases at V and 2 bases at J, with 8 bases in the middle. The CDR3 spells CASSLGQGNYGYTF. In DNA, the CDR3 is TGCGCCAGCAGCTTGGGTCAGGGGAACTATGGCTACACCTTC.

This clone was detected once. V and J are TRBV7-9 and TRBJ2-1; maybe TRBD2 (5 bases). The CDR3 extends over 16 amino acids. Trimming stripped 5 bases from V and 0 bases from J, with 14 bases between. Germline values: CDR1 SEHNR, CDR2 FQNEAQ (reference sequence). CDR3 amino acids: CASSGGGPSSYNEQFF. CDR3 sequence (DNA): TGTGCCAGCAGCGGAGGCGGCCCCAGCTCCTACAATGAGCAGTTCTTC.

The chain employs TRBV14 and TRBJ1-1; D perhaps matches TRBD1 (6 bases). CDR3 length: 14 residues. The germline CDR1 and CDR2 sequences are SGHDN and FVKESK. Deletions cut 1 base from V and 6 bases from J, with 12 bases between. The CDR3 sequence is CASSQVLQGSEAFF. As DNA, the CDR3 is TGTGCCAGCAGCCAAGTCCTCCAGGGGTCTGAAGCTTTCTTT.

The rearrangement uses TRBV7-9 and TRBJ1-2; D is unresolved. Trimming took off 6 bases at V and 5 bases at J, with 13 bases between the two ends. Per germline, CDR1 SEHNR and CDR2 FQNEAQ (reference sequence). CDR3 size: 13 residues. The DNA for the CDR3 is TGTGCCAGCAGAGAGGCGGATTCGTATGGCTACACCTTC. Translating gives CASREADSYGYTF.

This sequence joins TRBV7-2 and TRBJ2-2; perhaps TRBD1 as D (5 bases). With 2 bases removed from V and 2 bases from J, the gap between germline ends came to 6 bases. Germline V gene sequence: CDR1 SGHTA, CDR2 FQGNSA. This CDR3 has 14 residues. This CDR3 reads CASSLQGNTGELFF. The CDR3 coding sequence is TGTGCCAGCAGCTTACAGGGAAACACCGGGGAGCTGTTTTTT.

The CDR3 region has the DNA TGTGCCATCAGTGACGTGGAGGGCTGGGGCAATCAGCCCCAGCATTTT. This gives the protein CAISDVEGWGNQPQHF. The rearrangement joins TRBV10-3 to TRBJ1-5; D not resolved. Trimming shortened V by 3 bases and J by 2 bases, and 14 bases separated the two germline ends. The CDR3 loop spans 16 amino acids. From germline, CDR1 is ENHRY and CDR2 SYGVKD.

The chain employs TRBV30 and TRBJ2-7, with D possibly being TRBD2 (5 bases). The CDR3 is made up of 14 amino acids. CDR1 is GTSNPN and CDR2 is SVGIG in the germline V gene (reference sequence). V shed 3 bases and J shed 4 bases, with 16 bases lying between them. The CDR3 sequence: CAWSLEGIGYEQYF. Here the CDR3 DNA reads TGTGCCTGGAGCCTCGAGGGCATCGGGTACGAGCAGTACTTC.

The CDR3 region is CASKFSGQEAFF. In DNA, the CDR3 is TGTGCCAGCAAATTCTCGGGACAGGAAGCTTTCTTT. J is TRBJ1-1 and V is TRBV28; the match to TRBD1 covers 7 bases. V shed 7 bases and J 8 bases; nucleotides not matched to a gene: 7. This CDR3 has 12 residues. Germline assignment: CDR1 MDHEN and CDR2 SYDVKM.

CDR3 nucleotide sequence: TGTGCCAGCAGCTTAGCCAGAGAAGAGACCCAGTACTTC. Translated, it gives CASSLAREETQYF. The V call is TRBV13, the J call TRBJ2-5; D remains ambiguous. This CDR3 contains 13 residues. Germline values: CDR1 PRHDT, CDR2 FYEKMQ (reference sequence). With 1 base removed from V and 3 bases from J, the gap between germline ends came to 6 bases.

The chain links TRBV6-5 to TRBJ2-7, with TRBD2 matching 7 bases. V gave up 5 bases and J gave up 6 bases; unmatched junction bases: 13. Germline V gene lookup returns CDR1 MNHEY and CDR2 SVGAGI. The CDR3 sequence is 15 residues long. The DNA for the CDR3 is TGTGCCAGCAGTGCCCCCCTCGGCGGGAGCTTCGAGCAGTACTTC. Protein sequence: CASSAPLGGSFEQYF.

The V gene is TRBV4-1, the J gene TRBJ2-6; D gene ambiguous. With 7 bases removed from V and 2 bases from J, the gap between germline ends came to 15 bases. Looked up from germline, CDR1 is MGHRA and CDR2 is YSYEKL. The CDR3 sequence is 16 residues long. As DNA, the CDR3 is TGCGCCAGCACTAAAACTCGTAGCACTGGGGCCAACGTCCTGACTTTC. The encoded protein is CASTKTRSTGANVLTF.